The 8 T cell receptor beta chains below come from one sample, sequenced in a study of T cell changes during pregnancy in multiple sclerosis. The table came from immunoSEQ multiplex PCR; TCRdb's copy has only in-frame clones and leaves some out. This sample has 35,000 to 45,000 clones, with 75% to 95% found just once. The starting material was CD8+ T cells from peripheral blood mononuclear cells, obtained before pregnancy. These receptors were taken from a female donor with multiple sclerosis, enrolled in a pregnancy study.

This chain connects TRBV6-4 to TRBJ2-1; 14 bases fit TRBD2. V was clipped by 5 bases and J by 4 bases; unmatched bases: 4. The CDR3 runs to 16 residues. From germline, CDR1 is MRHNA and CDR2 SNTAGT. CDR3 region: CASSPGLAGGYNEQFF. The CDR3 DNA reads TGTGCCAGCAGTCCAGGACTAGCGGGAGGATACAATGAGCAGTTCTTC.

The chain carries TRBV13 and TRBJ2-7, with TRBD2 matching 8 bases. The CDR3 totals 15 residues. V dropped 0 bases and J dropped 2; count of bases not matched to a gene: 3. The germline gives CDR1 PRHDT, CDR2 FYEKMQ (reference sequence). As DNA, the CDR3 is TGTGCCAGCAGCTTAGGCGGGAGGGCCGCCTACGAGCAGTACTTC. This encodes CASSLGGRAAYEQYF.

The chain employs TRBV29-1 and TRBJ2-1; TRBD2 aligns across 13 bases. CDR1 is SQVTM and CDR2 is ANQGSEA in the germline V gene. Trimming at V came to 4 bases and at J to 3 bases, leaving 12 bases not matched to a gene. There are 18 residues in the CDR3. The DNA of the CDR3 is TGCAGCGTTGTAGGGTCATCGGGGACTAGCGGGAACTACAATGAGCAGTTCTTC. As protein: CSVVGSSGTSGNYNEQFF.

V usage is TRBV27 and J usage is TRBJ2-7; TRBD2 matches 11 bases. CDR1 and CDR2 from the germline V gene are MNHEY and SMNVEV (reference sequence). The trim removed 4 bases at V and 2 bases at J, leaving 13 bases unmatched. CDR3 size: 18 residues. CDR3 nucleotides: TGTGCCAGCAGTTACCGGCTAGCGGGAGGTGGTGGGGCCTACGAGCAGTACTTC. Protein: CASSYRLAGGGGAYEQYF.

The genes are TRBV4-1 and TRBJ2-1; D possibly corresponds to TRBD2 (5 bases). Trimming left V 2 bases short and J 8 bases short, with 10 bases between. CDR1 MGHRA and CDR2 YSYEKL come from the germline V gene. This CDR3 spans 13 amino acids. The CDR3 region is CASSQTLDYEQFF. CDR3 sequence (DNA): TGCGCCAGCAGCCAAACACTAGATTATGAGCAGTTCTTC.

The CDR3 region is CASSPRGLHNEQFF. CDR3 sequence (DNA): TGTGCCAGCAGCCCCCGGGGACTACACAATGAGCAGTTCTTC. The chain couples TRBV28 to TRBJ2-1; TRBD2 agrees at 7 bases. CDR3 length: 14 residues. V was clipped by 6 bases and J by 5 bases; unmatched bases: 7. CDR1 is MDHEN, CDR2 SYDVKM, per germline.

The gene calls are TRBV5-1 and TRBJ2-7; TRBD1 agrees at 8 bases. The length of the CDR3 is 15 residues. J was trimmed by 0 bases and V by 0 bases; bases with no gene match: 2. Germline loops: CDR1 SGHRS, CDR2 YFSETQ. DNA for the CDR3: TGCGCCAGCAGCTTGGCCGGACAGGGCTCCTACGAGCAGTACTTC. It is translated as CASSLAGQGSYEQYF.

The V call is TRBV5-6, the J call TRBJ2-7, with D unresolved. CDR1 and CDR2 from the germline V gene are SGHDT and YYEEEE. V lost 4 bases, J lost 0 bases, and 8 bases lay in between. There are 13 residues in the CDR3. CDR3 DNA: TGTGCCAGCAGCCCCCGCGGCTCCTACGAGCAGTACTTC. Protein: CASSPRGSYEQYF.